The T cell receptor beta chain under discussion was sequenced for a study of T-cell reconstitution after alpha-beta-depleted transplantation in children. Preparation of the TCRbeta library involved a method that used unique molecular identifiers. TCRdb analysed the PCR reads with MiXCR anew, one entry per CDR3 protein. This sample has around 93,000 distinct CDR3 sequences, with more than 7% found just once. CDR3 size: 12 residues. Germline V gene data show CDR1 as SEHNR and CDR2 as FQNEAQ (reference sequence). Trimming shortened V by 2 bases and J by 7 bases, and 8 bases separated the two germline ends.

This clonotype was sampled from a human donor who donated a stem cell graft to a child with congenital amegakaryocytic thrombocytopenia. This specimen was PBMCs from the stem cell graft donor, taken from the stem cell graft. The chain uses TRBV7-9 and TRBJ1-1, with D possibly being TRBD1 (6 bases). The CDR3: CASSLRGIEAFF. CDR3 in DNA: TGTGCCAGCAGCTTAAGGGGGATTGAAGCTTTCTTT.